This section outlines one TCR beta chain sequence together with its context. This sample was included in a study of blood T cell repertoires in COVID-19. Study-wide context: The analysed material was cDNA or gDNA that came from T cells, B-cell-depleted T cells, or PBMCs.

In the source study's methods: Nucleated cell number was recorded as an estimate derived from reference gene primer amplification. Assay used: immunoSEQ multiplex PCR; TCRdb lists only in-frame clones, some missing. V and J calls and clone size are as listed in that table; D and trimming were resolved from the DNA. The sample has more than 300,000 clones; approximately 90% are singletons. Cohorts were based on clinical histories the participants reported. Cohort 3 donors counted as recovered after two negative PCRs, clearance, or resolved symptoms. The CDR3 has 17 residues. Germline V lookup: CDR1 LGHDT, CDR2 YNNKEL (reference sequence). The V and J ends lost 4 bases and 0 bases respectively, with 16 bases between them.

J is TRBJ2-1 and V is TRBV3-1 (or the pseudogene TRBV3-2); tentative D call: TRBD2 (5 bases). This sequence originates from a woman aged 18-29 years who had recovered from COVID-19. What was sequenced was PBMCs or T cells enriched from blood (not recorded which). The DNA of the CDR3 is TGTGCCAGCAGCCCCCATCCCCCGGGGAGCTCCTACAATGAGCAGTTCTTC. Translating it yields CASSPHPPGSSYNEQFF.